Each of the 4 T cell receptor beta chains below was sequenced from the same sample in a study of cytomegalovirus exposure and HLA in healthy donors. Primers included in the PCR were 60 Vbeta and 13 Jbeta primers. Repertoires were generated with immunoSEQ multiplex PCR, while TCRdb's copy carries only in-frame clones and drops some. The table has around 120,000 clones, around 76% seen once. Sequencing input: PBMCs. The receptors here all came from a man between 60 and 70 years old in good health and CMV-seropositive.

The V gene is TRBV4-1, the J gene TRBJ2-1; possibly TRBD2 for D (6 bases). Trimming took off 1 base at V and 2 bases at J, with 9 bases between the two ends. CDR1 and CDR2 from the germline V gene are MGHRA and YSYEKL. There are 15 residues in the CDR3. Here the CDR3 reads CASSQAGATYNEQFF. The CDR3 DNA reads as TGCGCCAGCAGCCAAGCGGGAGCCACCTACAATGAGCAGTTCTTC.

The chain links TRBV6-6 to TRBJ1-2; 8 bases are a match to TRBD1. The ends lost 0 bases at V and 6 bases at J; junction bases unmatched: 3. The CDR3 extends over 14 amino acids. The germline CDR1 and CDR2 sequences are MNHNY and SVGAGI (reference sequence). The CDR3 is CASSYSDRADGYTF. The CDR3 DNA is TGTGCCAGCAGTTACTCGGACAGGGCGGATGGCTACACCTTC.

V gene TRBV6-5 combines with J gene TRBJ2-3; TRBD2 matches 11 bases. CDR1 is MNHEY, CDR2 SVGAGI, per germline. V was clipped by 1 base and J by 3 bases; unmatched bases: 3. The CDR3 spans 16 residues. CDR3 residues: CASSYFGTSGTDTQYF. In nucleotides, the CDR3 is TGTGCCAGCAGTTACTTTGGGACTAGCGGAACAGATACGCAGTATTTT.

The chain uses TRBV4-1 and TRBJ2-2; tentatively, D is TRBD2 (6 bases). Trimming removed 5 bases from V and 1 base from J, with 14 bases in between. Germline V gene lookup returns CDR1 MGHRA and CDR2 YSYEKL. The CDR3 has 16 amino acids. The CDR3 DNA is TGCGCCAGCAGCGGGAGGACACCGAGGAACACCGGGGAGCTGTTTTTT. Translation gives CASSGRTPRNTGELFF.